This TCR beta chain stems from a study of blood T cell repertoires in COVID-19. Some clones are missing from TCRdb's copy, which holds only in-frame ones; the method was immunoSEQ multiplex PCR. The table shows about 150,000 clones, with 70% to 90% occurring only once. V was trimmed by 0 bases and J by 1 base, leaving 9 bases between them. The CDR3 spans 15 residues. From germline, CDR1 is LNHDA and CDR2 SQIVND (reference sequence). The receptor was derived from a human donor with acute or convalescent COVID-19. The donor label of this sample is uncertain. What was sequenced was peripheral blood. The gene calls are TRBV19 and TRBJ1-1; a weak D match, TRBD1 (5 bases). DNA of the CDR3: TGTGCCAGTAGTATAGACGGGGGGACGAACACTGAAGCTTTCTTT. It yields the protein CASSIDGGTNTEAFF.